Many counts were recorded for the clone carrying this T cell receptor beta chain. Its antigen is unknown. TCR beta CDR3 regions were amplified from RNA transcripts. The library came from an HTBI-primed first-round RT-PCR and a second-round multiplex PCR. TCRdb analysed the multiplex PCR reads with MiXCR anew, one entry per CDR3 protein. The sample holds 220,000 or so distinct CDR3 sequences; 20% to 25% are singletons and the top ten take around two fifths. This CDR3 spans 13 amino acids. Trimming left V 8 bases short and J 9 bases short, with 17 bases between. Germline CDR1 SNHLY, CDR2 FYNNEI. PBMCs were density-gradient isolated from around 11 ml fresh blood. The sample originates from a study of Graves' ophthalmopathy and Graves' hyperthyroidism. Study-level results: Sensitivity reached roughly 71% and specificity 72.22% when the model predicted ophthalmopathy progression.

Sequenced material: peripheral blood. The receptor was isolated from a woman in her 50s with Graves' ophthalmopathy. The V call is TRBV2, the J call TRBJ1-5; D remains unclear. The CDR3 DNA sequence: TGTGCCAGCTCCCAGAGCCGAGAATCGCCCCAGCATTTT. Its translation: CASSQSRESPQHF.